This TCR beta chain was recorded in a study of high-grade serous ovarian cancer treatment subgroups. Trimming removed 4 bases at V and 0 bases at J, with 12 bases between. Germline-derived CDR1 and CDR2 are MNHNS and SASEGT. The CDR3 contains 15 residues. Measured with immunoSEQ multiplex PCR; TCRdb has only the in-frame clones, and not every one. This sample has approximately 4,800 clones; roughly 78% occur once, and the top ten carry more than 7.5%. This clone was observed a few times. What it binds is unknown. The tumor samples were collected prior to definitive surgery or chemotherapy. Whole-study results and caveats: Without spatial data, bulk sequencing limits insight into HGSC tumor diversity. Different patients shared almost no repertoire; same-patient tumors shared about 0.1 to 0.79.

This sequence joins TRBV6-1 and TRBJ1-2, with no clear D. The clonotype comes from a human donor with high-grade serous ovarian cancer. Material: tumor tissue. CDR3 loop: CASSVWAEPNYGYTF. The CDR3 nucleotides are TGTGCCAGCAGTGTTTGGGCGGAACCTAACTATGGCTACACCTTC.